This T cell receptor (beta chain) derives from a study of control samples from healthy donors and cancer patients. The CDR3 is 12 amino acids. Trimming cost V 2 bases and J 6 bases, with 8 bases left between them. The germline V gene encodes CDR1 SGHTA and CDR2 FQGNSA. The protocol was immunoSEQ multiplex PCR, while the TCRdb copy is restricted to in-frame clones and leaves out a portion. The sample holds fewer than 85,000 clones, about 92% seen once. The sequence came from a woman in her sixties in good health. The chain couples TRBV7-2 to TRBJ2-7; perhaps TRBD2 as D (6 bases). The specimen was blood. The CDR3 here is CASSLISGEQYF. In DNA form, the CDR3 reads TGTGCCAGCAGCTTAATTAGCGGCGAGCAGTACTTC.